The source of this T cell receptor beta chain is a study of blood T cells in healthy people across ages. Overall study findings and caveats: Any conclusive comparison of naive versus antigen-experienced cells was prevented by using unsorted PBMCs. Naive T cell percentage and TCR beta diversity correlated strongly.

It was with a sample-barcoded 5' primer and a J-beta primer mix that a second PCR of roughly 6 to 11 cycles was run. TCRdb reanalysed the 5' RACE reads using MiXCR and keeps one entry per CDR3 protein. This sample has 630,000 or so distinct CDR3 sequences, with about 34% found just once. The V and J ends lost 4 bases and 1 base, in that order; junction bases with no gene match: 8. The CDR3 runs to 15 residues. CDR1 and CDR2 from the germline V gene are DFQATT and SNEGSKA (reference sequence). This clonotype was detected many times. The antigen is not known. V gene TRBV20-1 combines with J gene TRBJ2-5, with 8 bases that match TRBD1. Sequencing input: blood. This sequence originates from a woman over 75 in good health. The CDR3 DNA sequence: TGCAGTGCTATGCCCCGGGACAGGCTCCAAGAGACCCAGTACTTC. It specifies CSAMPRDRLQETQYF.